Listed here are 18 T cell receptor beta chains from one sample, sequenced in a study of human T cells and chemical hapten exposure. MiXCR was run by TCRdb on the RACE reads, yielding one entry per CDR3 protein. The sample consists of 80,000 to 100,000 distinct CDR3 sequences, about a tenth of them appearing once. Time point indicated: patch test 3, about 24 weeks after DPC sensitization. Treatment noted: therapeutic diphenylcyclopropenone sensitization with weekly scalp DPC. The material was whole blood, obtained in connection with sensitization to the hapten diphenylcyclopropenone (DPC). These TCRs come from a woman in her 30s with alopecia areata. Some clones in this sample may be carry-over from other donors' samples.

The chain is built from TRBV15 and TRBJ2-3; D unclear. This CDR3 is built from 13 residues. The V and J ends lost 0 bases and 2 bases respectively, with 3 bases between them. From germline, CDR1 is LNHNV and CDR2 YYDKDF (reference sequence). The DNA of the CDR3 is TGTGCCACCAGCAGAGATCTCACAGATACGCAGTATTTT. Residues: CATSRDLTDTQYF.

This chain joins TRBV20-1 and TRBJ2-5, with TRBD1 matching 7 bases. Trimming removed 0 bases from V and 2 bases from J; junction bases left unmatched: 3. CDR1 is DFQATT, CDR2 SNEGSKA, per germline (reference sequence). There are 14 residues in the CDR3. CDR3 DNA sequence: TGCAGTGCTAGAGACCCGACAGGGCAAGAGACCCAGTACTTC. The encoded protein is CSARDPTGQETQYF.

This clonotype was recorded at least ten times. The chain joins TRBV6-2 or TRBV6-3 to TRBJ2-7; either TRBD1 or TRBD2 may fit D (5 bases each). Trimming removed 5 bases from V and 5 bases from J, with 19 bases in between. The CDR3 totals 15 residues. CDR1 MNHEY and CDR2 SVGEGT come from the germline V gene. CDR3 amino acids: CASSPGPRDPHEQYF. CDR3 in DNA: TGTGCCAGCAGTCCGGGTCCCAGGGACCCCCACGAGCAGTACTTC.

The CDR3 nucleotides are TGTGCCAGCAACTTCTCCGACAGGCCAGATCAGCCCCAGCATTTT. It codes for CASNFSDRPDQPQHF. The rearrangement joins TRBV28 to TRBJ1-5, with a tentative D call TRBD1 (6 bases). The length of the CDR3 is 15 residues. Germline CDR1 MDHEN, CDR2 SYDVKM. V lost 7 bases and J lost 5, with 18 bases in between.

There are many counts of this clonotype. CDR3 coding DNA: TGTGCCAGCAGCCCCGAGGCGGGTACCTACAATGAGCAGTTCTTC. Its protein product is CASSPEAGTYNEQFF. The V gene is TRBV7-2, the J gene TRBJ2-1, with TRBD2 as a possible D gene (5 bases). Trimming shortened V by 5 bases and J by 2 bases, and 13 bases separated the two germline ends. CDR3 size: 15 residues. The V gene's germline CDR1 is SGHTA and CDR2 FQGNSA.

This clonotype was seen ten or more times. The chain employs TRBV28 and TRBJ2-1, with TRBD2 identical over 8 bases. The length of the CDR3 is 14 residues. Germline trimming cut 5 bases from V and 6 bases from J; bases unmatched to any gene: 6. Germline V gene lookup returns CDR1 MDHEN and CDR2 SYDVKM. In DNA form, the CDR3 reads TGTGCCAGCAGTAAGCGGGGGCCCTCCAATGAGCAGTTCTTC. It specifies CASSKRGPSNEQFF.

V is TRBV5-1 and J is TRBJ2-2; unclear D gene. This CDR3 contains 12 residues. Looked up from germline, CDR1 is SGHRS and CDR2 is YFSETQ. The V gene lost 2 bases and the J gene lost 6 bases, with 5 bases spanning the gap. The CDR3 DNA reads TGCGCCAGCAGCTTAGAACCCGGGGAGCTGTTTTTT. It codes for CASSLEPGELFF.

Many counts were recorded for this clonotype. The chain recombines TRBV7-9 with TRBJ2-1, with TRBD1 as a possible D gene (6 bases). CDR3 length: 15 residues. Germline CDR1 and CDR2: SEHNR and FQNEAQ (reference sequence). V was cut by 1 base and J by 15 bases, with 22 bases left in between. The CDR3 coding sequence is TGTGCCAGCAGCTTAGAGGGGACAATGAGCAGACGGGGGTTCTTC. Its protein is CASSLEGTMSRRGFF. Supplemented by reference TRBV7-9 and TRBJ2-1, the full variable domain reads DTGVSQNPRHKITKRGQNVTFRCDPISEHNRLYWYRQTLGQGPEFLTYFQNEAQLEKSRLLSDRFSAERPKGSFSTLEIQRTEQGDSAMYLCASSLEGTMSRRGFFGPGTRLTVL.

With respect to this clonotype: A clone one base away is much larger, so this may be a read error. J is TRBJ1-5 and V is TRBV29-1, with D perhaps matching TRBD1 (6 bases). V was shortened by 4 bases and J by 6 bases, with 13 bases between the two germline ends. The CDR3 is 13 residues long. The germline gives CDR1 SQVTM, CDR2 ANQGSEA. The CDR3 bases are TGCAGCGTTGCCCGCGGGGGCATTCAGCCCCAGCATTTT. This codes for CSVARGGIQPQHF.

This clonotype was detected only a few times. The chain employs TRBV9 and TRBJ2-5; TRBD2 is a possible D gene (5 bases). Per germline, CDR1 SGDLS and CDR2 YYNGEE. The CDR3 contains 13 residues. Trimming shortened V by 0 bases and J by 4 bases, and 7 bases separated the two germline ends. The CDR3 region has the DNA TGTGCCAGCAGCGTAGGCGGGCGAGAGACCCAGTACTTC. It encodes CASSVGGRETQYF.

This clonotype has ten or more counts. This sequence joins TRBV6-1 and TRBJ2-5; TRBD2 matches 10 bases. J was trimmed by 3 bases and V by 6 bases; bases with no gene match: 4. The germline gives CDR1 MNHNS, CDR2 SASEGT. There are 14 residues in the CDR3. The CDR3 sequence: CASSAGTSEETQYF. The CDR3 DNA sequence: TGTGCCAGCAGCGCCGGGACTAGCGAAGAGACCCAGTACTTC.

This clonotype was counted only a few times. In nucleotides, the CDR3 is TGTGCCAGCAGCTTAGGAGAATTTAATGAAAAACTGTTTTTT. Residues: CASSLGEFNEKLFF. V is TRBV6-1 and J is TRBJ1-4; D gene ambiguous. Trimming took off 6 bases at V and 4 bases at J, with 12 bases between the two ends. CDR1 is MNHNS, CDR2 SASEGT, per germline. This CDR3 has 14 residues.

This clonotype has at least ten counts. The chain uses TRBV7-9 and TRBJ1-1, with D possibly being TRBD1 (5 bases). CDR3 length: 14 residues. The germline gives CDR1 SEHNR, CDR2 FQNEAQ (reference sequence). V lost 4 bases, J lost 4 bases, and 13 bases lay in between. The CDR3 bases are TGTGCCAGCAGCTCCCCGGGGGATGGCACTGAAGCTTTCTTT. This translates into CASSSPGDGTEAFF.

The CDR3 DNA is TGTGCCAGCTCACCCCCCGGGGGAGACTATGGCTACACCTTC. It translates to CASSPPGGDYGYTF. The chain links TRBV18 to TRBJ1-2, with a weak D call TRBD1 (5 bases). The germline gives CDR1 KGHSH, CDR2 LQKENI. CDR3 length: 14 residues. V lost 3 bases and J lost 3, with 11 bases in between.

This clonotype has more than one count but fewer than ten. The gene calls are TRBV24-1 and TRBJ2-5; no definite D call. The V end lost 1 base, the J end lost 4 bases, and 6 bases lay between the germline ends. This CDR3 has 13 residues. CDR1 and CDR2 (germline): KGHDR, SFDVKD. The chain's CDR3 is CATSDLRRETQYF. The CDR3 DNA sequence: TGTGCCACCAGTGATTTACGGAGAGAGACCCAGTACTTC.

At least ten counts were recorded for this clonotype. The gene calls are TRBV29-1 and TRBJ2-3; TRBD2 might be the D (5 bases). Between the trimmed V and J ends, which lost 7 bases and 4 bases, there was a span of 12 bases. Germline CDR1 SQVTM, CDR2 ANQGSEA. CDR3 size: 12 residues. CDR3 sequence reads: CSGWPGSDTQYF. The DNA of the CDR3 is TGCAGCGGGTGGCCGGGATCAGATACGCAGTATTTT.

The chain is built from TRBV12-3 or TRBV12-4 and TRBJ1-6; maybe TRBD1 (6 bases). The CDR3 is 18 amino acids. V was shortened by 5 bases and J by 1 base, with 18 bases between the two germline ends. CDR3 nucleotides: TGTGCCAGCAGTAAGGACAGCAGCATTGGGTCCTATAATTCACCCCTCCACTTT. It yields the protein CASSKDSSIGSYNSPLHF.

At least ten counts were recorded for this clonotype. The chain is built from TRBV12-3 or TRBV12-4 and TRBJ1-5; D not resolved. CDR3 length equals 18 residues. Trimming removed 6 bases from V and 2 bases from J, with 23 bases in between. CDR3 DNA sequence: TGTGCCAGCAGCAGGACCGTCCTATTATCGGGTGGCAATCAGCCCCAGCATTTT. Translating gives CASSRTVLLSGGNQPQHF.